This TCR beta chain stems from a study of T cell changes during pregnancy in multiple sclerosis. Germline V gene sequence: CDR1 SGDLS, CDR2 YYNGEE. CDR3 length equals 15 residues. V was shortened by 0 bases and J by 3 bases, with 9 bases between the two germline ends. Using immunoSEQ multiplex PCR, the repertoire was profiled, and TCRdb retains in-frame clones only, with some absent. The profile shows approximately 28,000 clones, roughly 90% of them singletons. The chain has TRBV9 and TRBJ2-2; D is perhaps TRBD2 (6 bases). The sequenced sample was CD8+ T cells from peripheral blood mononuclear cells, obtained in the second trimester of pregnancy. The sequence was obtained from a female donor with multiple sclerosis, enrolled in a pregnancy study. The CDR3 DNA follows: TGTGCCAGCAGCGTAGGGGGGGTAGACACCGGGGAGCTGTTTTTT. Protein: CASSVGGVDTGELFF.